The 10 T cell receptor beta chains below were found in one sample sequenced in a study of memory CD4+ T cells and cytomegalovirus serostatus. The sort gate was single viable CD3+CD4+CD8-CD45RO+ cells for memory CD4+ T cells. Only in-frame clones appear in the TCRdb table, and some are missing; sequencing was by immunoSEQ multiplex PCR. This table holds approximately 42,000 clones, 75% to 85% found once. Sequencing used memory CD4+ T cells from blood. These receptors originate from an adult in good health and CMV-seronegative.

The gene calls are TRBV11-3 and TRBJ1-1; D remains unclear. The CDR3 totals 15 residues. The ends were cut back, 1 base at V and 2 bases at J, with 11 bases in the middle. Germline V gene sequence: CDR1 SGHNT, CDR2 YENEEA. CDR3 DNA: TGTGCCAGCAGCTTAGGCGTCTGGGAAAACACTGAAGCTTTCTTT. This codes for CASSLGVWENTEAFF.

V and J are TRBV10-1 and TRBJ2-7; TRBD1 or TRBD2 may be the D gene (5 bases each). Germline CDR1 is WNHNN and CDR2 is SYGVQD (reference sequence). The CDR3 has 12 amino acids. V lost 9 bases and J lost 7, with 16 bases in between. CDR3 DNA: TGCGCCAGTAAGCCGGGACCGGGGGAGCAGTACTTC. It codes for CASKPGPGEQYF.

This chain links TRBV7-2 with TRBJ2-2, with D perhaps matching TRBD2 (6 bases). Germline lookup yields CDR1 SGHTA and CDR2 FQGNSA. This CDR3 is 14 amino acids long. V shed 2 bases and J shed 5 bases, with 9 bases lying between them. In nucleotides, the CDR3 is TGTGCCAGCAGCTTATGGGGGGAGACCGGGGAGCTGTTTTTT. It encodes CASSLWGETGELFF.

The chain is built from TRBV14 and TRBJ1-1; weak D call: TRBD1 (6 bases). V dropped 4 bases and J dropped 0 bases, with 18 bases sitting between them. The CDR3 totals 17 residues. Germline V CDR1 and CDR2: SGHDN, FVKESK. The CDR3 DNA sequence: TGTGCCAGCAGCCCTAAAGGTTGGGGGCGGATGAACACTGAAGCTTTCTTT. Its translation is CASSPKGWGRMNTEAFF. Variable domain in full (rest from reference TRBV14 and TRBJ1-1): EAGVTQFPSHSVIEKGQTVTLRCDPISGHDNLYWYRRVMGKEIKFLLHFVKESKQDESGMPNNRFLAERTGGTYSTLKVQPAELEDSGVYFCASSPKGWGRMNTEAFFGQGTRLTVV.

The chain has TRBV2 and TRBJ2-5; the D is unclear. This CDR3 comprises 13 residues. In germline, CDR1 is SNHLY, CDR2 FYNNEI. The germline V and J ends were trimmed by 4 bases and 0 bases, with 6 bases remaining between them. The CDR3 DNA follows: TGTGCCAGCAGTGCCAGCGACCAAGAGACCCAGTACTTC. This translates into CASSASDQETQYF.

The CDR3 spells CASSFYPPGGTGGYTF. The CDR3, as DNA: TGTGCCAGCAGTTTCTACCCGCCCGGTGGAACAGGGGGCTACACCTTC. The V gene is TRBV27, the J gene TRBJ1-2; tentatively, D is TRBD1 (6 bases). Germline V gene lookup returns CDR1 MNHEY and CDR2 SMNVEV (reference sequence). CDR3 size: 16 residues. Between the trimmed V and J ends, which lost 3 bases and 8 bases, there was a span of 22 bases.

The CDR3 nucleotides read TGTGCCAGCTTCCAGGCGAACACTGAAGCTTTCTTT. Encoded protein: CASFQANTEAFF. V gene TRBV6-1 combines with J gene TRBJ1-1; D gene uncertain. Trimming shortened V by 8 bases and J by 1 base, and 8 bases separated the two germline ends. The germline V gene encodes CDR1 MNHNS and CDR2 SASEGT. The CDR3 extends over 12 amino acids.

V usage is TRBV30 and J usage is TRBJ2-3; TRBD2 is a possible D gene (6 bases). V gave up 3 bases and J gave up 0 bases, with 10 bases separating them. CDR3 length equals 14 residues. Germline V gene sequence: CDR1 GTSNPN, CDR2 SVGIG (reference sequence). CDR3 coding DNA: TGTGCCTGGAGGGGACTTGTAAGCACAGATACGCAGTATTTT. Translated: CAWRGLVSTDTQYF.

The sample holds a few counts of this clone. The V call is TRBV19, the J call TRBJ1-5, with D hard to call. The CDR3 loop spans 12 amino acids. Germline CDR1 LNHDA, CDR2 SQIVND (reference sequence). V gave up 2 bases and J gave up 7 bases, with 6 bases separating them. The CDR3 region is CASSISGQPQHF. In DNA form, the CDR3 reads TGTGCCAGTAGTATATCGGGACAGCCCCAGCATTTT.

This rearrangement joins TRBV6-5 to TRBJ1-1, with 9 bases matching TRBD1. The trim removed 8 bases at V and 2 bases at J, leaving 6 bases unmatched. The germline V gene has CDR1 MNHEY and CDR2 SVGAGI. The CDR3 consists of 14 residues. CDR3: CASHKTGGNTEAFF. DNA of the CDR3: TGTGCCAGCCATAAGACAGGGGGTAACACTGAAGCTTTCTTT.